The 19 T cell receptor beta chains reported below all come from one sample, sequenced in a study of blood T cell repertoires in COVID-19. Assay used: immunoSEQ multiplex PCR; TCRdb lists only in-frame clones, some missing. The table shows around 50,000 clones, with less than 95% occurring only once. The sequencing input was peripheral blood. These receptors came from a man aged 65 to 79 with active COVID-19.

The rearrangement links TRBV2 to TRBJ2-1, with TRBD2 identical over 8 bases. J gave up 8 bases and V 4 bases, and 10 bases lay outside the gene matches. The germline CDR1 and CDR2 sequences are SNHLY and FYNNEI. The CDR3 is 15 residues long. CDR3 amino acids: CASSALAGGGDEQFF. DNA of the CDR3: TGTGCCAGCAGTGCTCTGGCGGGGGGCGGGGATGAGCAGTTCTTC. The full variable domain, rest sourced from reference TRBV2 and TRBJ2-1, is EPEVTQTPSHQVTQMGQEVILRCVPISNHLYFYWYRQILGQKVEFLVSFYNNEISEKSEIFDDQFSVERPDGSNFTLKIRSTKLEDSAMYFCASSALAGGGDEQFFGPGTRLTVL.

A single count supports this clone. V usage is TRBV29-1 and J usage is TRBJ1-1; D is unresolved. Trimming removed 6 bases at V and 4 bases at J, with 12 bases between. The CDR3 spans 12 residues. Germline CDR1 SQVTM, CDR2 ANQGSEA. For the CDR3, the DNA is TGCAGCGTAGTAACCGGTGGCACTGAAGCTTTCTTT. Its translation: CSVVTGGTEAFF.

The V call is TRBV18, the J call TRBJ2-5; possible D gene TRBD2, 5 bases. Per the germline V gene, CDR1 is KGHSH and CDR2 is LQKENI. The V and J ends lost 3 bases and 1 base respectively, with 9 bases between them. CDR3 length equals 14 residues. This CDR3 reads CASSPSGSQETQYF. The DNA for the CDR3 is TGTGCCAGCTCACCCTCGGGAAGCCAAGAGACCCAGTACTTC.

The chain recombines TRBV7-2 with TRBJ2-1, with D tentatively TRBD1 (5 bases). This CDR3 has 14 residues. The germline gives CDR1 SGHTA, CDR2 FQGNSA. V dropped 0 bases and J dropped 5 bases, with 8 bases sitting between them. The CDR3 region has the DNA TGTGCCAGCAGCTTAGCTTGGGGCCACAATGAGCAGTTCTTC. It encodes CASSLAWGHNEQFF. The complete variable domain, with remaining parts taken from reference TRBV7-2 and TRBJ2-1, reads GAGVSQSPSNKVTEKGKDVELRCDPISGHTALYWYRQSLGQGLEFLIYFQGNSAPDKSGLPSDRFSAERTGGSVSTLTIQRTQQEDSAVYLCASSLAWGHNEQFFGPGTRLTVL.

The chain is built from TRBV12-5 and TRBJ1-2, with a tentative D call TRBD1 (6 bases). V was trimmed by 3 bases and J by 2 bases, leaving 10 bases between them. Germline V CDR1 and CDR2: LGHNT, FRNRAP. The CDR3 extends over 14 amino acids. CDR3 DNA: TGTGCTAGTGGTTTTAACAGGGAGAACTATGGCTACACCTTC. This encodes CASGFNRENYGYTF.

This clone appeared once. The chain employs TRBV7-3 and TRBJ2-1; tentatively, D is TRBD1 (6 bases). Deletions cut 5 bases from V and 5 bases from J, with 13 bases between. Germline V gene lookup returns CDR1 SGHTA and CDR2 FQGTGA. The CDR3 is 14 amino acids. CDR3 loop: CASSNMGANNEQFF. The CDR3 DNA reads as TGTGCCAGCAGCAACATGGGGGCCAACAATGAGCAGTTCTTC. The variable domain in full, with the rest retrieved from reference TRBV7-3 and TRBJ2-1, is GAGVSQTPSNKVTEKGKYVELRCDPISGHTALYWYRQSLGQGPEFLIYFQGTGAADDSGLPNDRFFAVRPEGSVSTLKIQRTERGDSAVYLCASSNMGANNEQFFGPGTRLTVL.

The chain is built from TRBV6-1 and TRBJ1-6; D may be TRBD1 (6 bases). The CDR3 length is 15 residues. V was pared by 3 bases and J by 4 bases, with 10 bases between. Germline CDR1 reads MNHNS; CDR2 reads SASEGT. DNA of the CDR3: TGTGCCAGCAGTGAGATGGACAGTTATAATTCACCCCTCCACTTT. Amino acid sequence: CASSEMDSYNSPLHF.

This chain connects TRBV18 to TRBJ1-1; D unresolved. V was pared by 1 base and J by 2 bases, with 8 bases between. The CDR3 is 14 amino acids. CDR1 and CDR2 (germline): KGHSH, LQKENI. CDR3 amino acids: CASSPQNSNTEAFF. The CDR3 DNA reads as TGTGCCAGCTCACCACAGAACAGCAACACTGAAGCTTTCTTT. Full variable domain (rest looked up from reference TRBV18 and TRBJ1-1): NAGVMQNPRHLVRRRGQEARLRCSPMKGHSHVYWYRQLPEEGLKFMVYLQKENIIDESGMPKERFSAEFPKEGPSILRIQQVVRGDSAAYFCASSPQNSNTEAFFGQGTRLTVV.

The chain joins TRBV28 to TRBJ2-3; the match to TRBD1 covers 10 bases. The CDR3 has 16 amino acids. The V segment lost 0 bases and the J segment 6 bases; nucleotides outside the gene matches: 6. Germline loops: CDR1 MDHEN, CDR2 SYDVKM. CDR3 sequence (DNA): TGTGCCAGCAGTTTATGGGGGGACAGGGGCGAGGATACGCAGTATTTT. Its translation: CASSLWGDRGEDTQYF.

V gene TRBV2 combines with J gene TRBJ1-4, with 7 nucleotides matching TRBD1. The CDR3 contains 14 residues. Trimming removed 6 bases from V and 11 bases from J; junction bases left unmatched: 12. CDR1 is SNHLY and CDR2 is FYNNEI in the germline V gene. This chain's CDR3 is CASRVGQAVDKLFF. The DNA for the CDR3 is TGTGCCAGCAGGGTAGGACAGGCCGTGGACAAACTGTTTTTT.

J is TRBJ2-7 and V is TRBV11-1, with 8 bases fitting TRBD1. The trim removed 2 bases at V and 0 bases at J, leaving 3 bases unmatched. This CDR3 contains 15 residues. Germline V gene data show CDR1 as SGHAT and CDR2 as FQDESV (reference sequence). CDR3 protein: CASSLQGATSYEQYF. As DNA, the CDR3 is TGTGCCAGCAGCTTACAGGGGGCGACCTCCTACGAGCAGTACTTC.

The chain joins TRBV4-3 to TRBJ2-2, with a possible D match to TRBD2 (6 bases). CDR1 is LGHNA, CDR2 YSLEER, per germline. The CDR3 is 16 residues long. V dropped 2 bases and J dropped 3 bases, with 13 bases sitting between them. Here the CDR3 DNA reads TGCGCCAGCAGCCAATCCGGGGGTTATTACACCGGGGAGCTGTTTTTT. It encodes CASSQSGGYYTGELFF.

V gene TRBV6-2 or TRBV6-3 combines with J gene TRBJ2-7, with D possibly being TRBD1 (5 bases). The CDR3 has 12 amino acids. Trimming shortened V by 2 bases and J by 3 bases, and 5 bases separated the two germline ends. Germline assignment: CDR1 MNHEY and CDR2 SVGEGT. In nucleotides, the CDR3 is TGTGCCAGCAGTTACACAGGCTACGAGCAGTACTTC. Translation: CASSYTGYEQYF.

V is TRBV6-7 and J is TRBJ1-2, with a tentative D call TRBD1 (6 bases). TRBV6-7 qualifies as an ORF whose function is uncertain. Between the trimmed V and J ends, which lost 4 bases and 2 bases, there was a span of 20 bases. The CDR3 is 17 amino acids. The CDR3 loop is CASSSNDLQGLNYGYTF. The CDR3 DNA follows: TGTGCCAGCAGTTCCAACGATCTACAGGGCCTGAACTATGGCTACACCTTC.

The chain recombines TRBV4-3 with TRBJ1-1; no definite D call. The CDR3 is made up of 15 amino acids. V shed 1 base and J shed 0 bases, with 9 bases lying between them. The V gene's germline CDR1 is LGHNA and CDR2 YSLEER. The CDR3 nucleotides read TGCGCCAGCAGCCAAGCTAACACAGTGAACACTGAAGCTTTCTTT. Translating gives CASSQANTVNTEAFF.

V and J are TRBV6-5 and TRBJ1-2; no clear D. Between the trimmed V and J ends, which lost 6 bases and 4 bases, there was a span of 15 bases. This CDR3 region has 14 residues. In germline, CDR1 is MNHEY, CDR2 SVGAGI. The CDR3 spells CASSRTRGSYGYTF. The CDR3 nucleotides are TGTGCCAGCAGCCGAACCCGGGGTTCCTATGGCTACACCTTC.

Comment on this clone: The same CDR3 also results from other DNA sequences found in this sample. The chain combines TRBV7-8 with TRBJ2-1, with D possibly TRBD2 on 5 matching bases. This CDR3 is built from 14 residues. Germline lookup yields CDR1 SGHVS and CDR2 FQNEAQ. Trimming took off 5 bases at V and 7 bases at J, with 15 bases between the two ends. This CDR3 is CASSLGTRRNEQFF. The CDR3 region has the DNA TGTGCCAGCAGCCTCGGAACTAGGAGGAATGAGCAGTTCTTC. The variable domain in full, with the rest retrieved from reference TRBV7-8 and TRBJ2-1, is GAGVSQSPRYKVAKRGQDVALRCDPISGHVSLFWYQQALGQGPEFLTYFQNEAQLDKSGLPSDRFFAERPEGSVSTLKIQRTQQEDSAVYLCASSLGTRRNEQFFGPGTRLTVL.

The CDR3 sequence: CASSQVYGPGEQYF. As DNA, the CDR3 is TGTGCCAGCAGCCAAGTTTATGGGCCTGGGGAGCAGTACTTC. The rearrangement joins TRBV3-1 (or the pseudogene TRBV3-2) to TRBJ2-7; D not certain. The V gene's germline CDR1 is LGHDT and CDR2 YNNKEL (reference sequence). V shed 1 base and J shed 7 bases, with 14 bases lying between them. The CDR3 runs to 14 residues.

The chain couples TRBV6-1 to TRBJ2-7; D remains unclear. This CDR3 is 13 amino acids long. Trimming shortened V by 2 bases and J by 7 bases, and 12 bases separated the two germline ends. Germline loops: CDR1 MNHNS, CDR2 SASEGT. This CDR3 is CASSEPPAGEQYF. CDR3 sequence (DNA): TGTGCCAGCAGTGAACCCCCGGCCGGGGAGCAGTACTTC.